The 28 T cell receptor beta chains below were found in one sample sequenced in a study of cytomegalovirus exposure and HLA in healthy donors. Use of 60 Vbeta and 13 Jbeta primers characterized the PCR. Measured with immunoSEQ multiplex PCR; TCRdb has only the in-frame clones, and not every one. The table has roughly 130,000 clones, roughly 66% seen once. Sequencing was performed on PBMCs. These receptors originate from a woman aged 55-75 years in good health and CMV-seronegative.

This chain connects TRBV7-9 to TRBJ2-7; 8 nucleotides match TRBD2. The CDR3 sequence is 15 residues long. Per germline, CDR1 SEHNR and CDR2 FQNEAQ (reference sequence). The V segment lost 2 bases and the J segment 6 bases; nucleotides outside the gene matches: 9. CDR3 region: CASSLRLAGEGEQYF. DNA of the CDR3: TGTGCCAGCAGCTTACGCCTAGCGGGCGAAGGCGAGCAGTACTTC.

The V gene is TRBV11-2, the J gene TRBJ1-1; D is perhaps TRBD1 (6 bases). Germline V CDR1 and CDR2: SGHAT, FQNNGV. The V gene lost 5 bases and the J gene lost 0 bases, with 10 bases spanning the gap. The CDR3 loop spans 14 amino acids. The CDR3 DNA reads as TGTGCCAGCAGCAGCAGGGGCATGAACACTGAAGCTTTCTTT. Its protein product is CASSSRGMNTEAFF.

The chain carries TRBV5-6 and TRBJ1-4, with no clear D. The germline gives CDR1 SGHDT, CDR2 YYEEEE. Trimming pared 2 bases from V and 5 bases from J, leaving 7 bases between. This CDR3 spans 13 amino acids. CDR3 amino acids: CASSFGGNEKLFF. Written as DNA, the CDR3 is TGTGCCAGCAGCTTCGGAGGGAATGAAAAACTGTTTTTT. Complete variable domain (other parts from reference TRBV5-6 and TRBJ1-4): DAGVTQSPTHLIKTRGQQVTLRCSPKSGHDTVSWYQQALGQGPQFIFQYYEEEERQRGNFPDRFSGHQFPNYSSELNVNALLLGDSALYLCASSFGGNEKLFFGSGTQLSVL.

The chain combines TRBV15 with TRBJ2-5, with D unclear. Trimming stripped 2 bases from V and 4 bases from J, with 14 bases between. CDR3 length equals 15 residues. CDR1 is LNHNV and CDR2 is YYDKDF in the germline V gene (reference sequence). For the CDR3, the DNA is TGTGCCACCAGCAGAACCACATTGTCGGGAGAGACCCAGTACTTC. It yields the protein CATSRTTLSGETQYF.

The CDR3 loop is CASSYYGSSNYGYTF. Written as DNA, the CDR3 is TGTGCCAGCAGCTACTATGGGAGCTCTAACTATGGCTACACCTTC. The chain links TRBV7-2 to TRBJ1-2; D not resolved. The CDR3 consists of 15 residues. The V gene's germline CDR1 is SGHTA and CDR2 FQGNSA. Trimming shortened V by 4 bases and J by 0 bases, and 12 bases separated the two germline ends.

Points on this clone: A junction boundary mismatches the germline segment, possibly from a read error. The gene calls are TRBV7-9 and TRBJ2-5, with TRBD2 matching over 7 bases. CDR3 size: 15 residues. Germline values: CDR1 SEHNR, CDR2 FQNEAQ (reference sequence). Here the CDR3 reads CVSSLPLAGQETQYF. The CDR3 nucleotides are TGTGTCAGCAGCTTACCTTTAGCGGGTCAAGAGACCCAGTACTTC.

This rearrangement joins TRBV9 to TRBJ2-5, with 7 bases matching TRBD1. The CDR3 is 16 amino acids. The V and J ends lost 0 bases and 3 bases, in that order; junction bases with no gene match: 8. CDR1 and CDR2 from the germline V gene are SGDLS and YYNGEE. The CDR3 DNA reads as TGTGCCAGCAGCGTAGGACAGGGAGTTGGCGAAGAGACCCAGTACTTC. Translated: CASSVGQGVGEETQYF.

Details on this clone: Germline and junction disagree at one end, which may indicate a read error. The rearrangement uses TRBV7-9 and TRBJ2-5; the D gene is possibly TRBD1 (7 bases). The CDR3 is 11 residues long. Germline V gene data show CDR1 as SEHNR and CDR2 as FQNEAQ (reference sequence). The CDR3 DNA sequence: TGTTCCAGGGGGACTTCAGAGACCCAGTACTTC. This sequence encodes CSRGTSETQYF.

The chain uses TRBV28 and TRBJ2-1, with D possibly TRBD2 on 6 matching bases. CDR1 MDHEN and CDR2 SYDVKM come from the germline V gene. The CDR3 is 15 amino acids. The V gene lost 4 bases and the J gene lost 2 bases, with 12 bases spanning the gap. CDR3 nucleotide sequence: TGTGCCAGCAGTTCCGGGGGTAGGGCCTACAATGAGCAGTTCTTC. It encodes CASSSGGRAYNEQFF.

The chain carries TRBV11-2 and TRBJ2-1; TRBD1 aligns across 7 bases. The V and J ends lost 1 base and 4 bases, in that order; junction bases with no gene match: 10. CDR1 and CDR2 from the germline V gene are SGHAT and FQNNGV. The CDR3 runs to 17 residues. The CDR3 bases are TGTGCCAGCAGCTTAGTTTCCCGGACAGGAAGTTACAATGAGCAGTTCTTC. Translation: CASSLVSRTGSYNEQFF.

The CDR3 loop is CASSEGGAGGGRSYEQYF. CDR3 in DNA: TGTGCCAGCAGTGAAGGGGGTGCGGGCGGGGGGAGGTCCTACGAGCAGTACTTC. V usage is TRBV2 and J usage is TRBJ2-7; TRBD2 aligns across 8 bases. The CDR3 sequence is 18 residues long. V shed 1 base, J shed 1 base, and the junction held 12 bases outside the gene matches. Germline V lookup: CDR1 SNHLY, CDR2 FYNNEI.

The chain carries TRBV19 and TRBJ2-1; 7 nucleotides align to TRBD2. Trimming cost V 5 bases and J 7 bases; bases outside gene matches: 11. Germline CDR1 and CDR2: LNHDA and SQIVND (reference sequence). There are 15 residues in the CDR3. The CDR3 spells CASSSTLAIGNEQFF. The CDR3 nucleotides are TGTGCCAGTAGTTCGACACTAGCGATAGGGAATGAGCAGTTCTTC.

The chain has TRBV19 and TRBJ2-3; the D gene is possibly TRBD2 (5 bases). CDR1 LNHDA and CDR2 SQIVND come from the germline V gene (reference sequence). Between the trimmed V and J ends, which lost 1 base and 9 bases, there was a span of 11 bases. The length of the CDR3 is 13 residues. The CDR3 loop is CASSIGWGDTQYF. The CDR3 coding sequence is TGTGCCAGTAGTATAGGATGGGGAGACACGCAGTATTTT.

The chain carries TRBV7-8 and TRBJ2-6; D gene ambiguous. This CDR3 is built from 15 residues. Germline loops: CDR1 SGHVS, CDR2 FQNEAQ. The V gene lost 4 bases and the J gene lost 4 bases, with 11 bases spanning the gap. The CDR3 coding sequence is TGTGCCAGCAGCTCTATACGAAAAGGGGCCAACGTCCTGACTTTC. This sequence encodes CASSSIRKGANVLTF.

This chain joins TRBV10-3 and TRBJ2-7; 10 bases are shared with TRBD2. Trimming at V came to 8 bases and at J to 5 bases, leaving 6 bases not matched to a gene. This CDR3 has 13 residues. Germline V gene data show CDR1 as ENHRY and CDR2 as SYGVKD. The CDR3 DNA sequence: TGTGCCATCCGATCTAGCGGGAGCGACGAGCAGTACTTC. This gives the protein CAIRSSGSDEQYF.

Comment on this clone: The sample contains more than one DNA sequence encoding this CDR3. The V call is TRBV5-1, the J call TRBJ2-2; TRBD1 matches 7 bases. This CDR3 is 15 amino acids long. Germline lookup yields CDR1 SGHRS and CDR2 YFSETQ. J gave up 0 bases and V 5 bases, and 4 bases lay outside the gene matches. This CDR3 is CASSWTGPNTGELFF. The CDR3 DNA follows: TGCGCCAGCAGTTGGACAGGACCGAACACCGGGGAGCTGTTTTTT.

The chain recombines TRBV6-1 with TRBJ2-5; 7 bases align to TRBD2. V lost 7 bases and J lost 7; bases outside the gene matches: 15. Germline V gene lookup returns CDR1 MNHNS and CDR2 SASEGT. The CDR3 spans 15 residues. DNA of the CDR3: TGTGCCAGCAAAACTAGCGAACTGGACCCTCGGACCCAGTACTTC. Encoded protein: CASKTSELDPRTQYF.

A few counts support this clone. The chain has TRBV7-9 and TRBJ1-2; D call uncertain. The CDR3 has 14 amino acids. The V end was cut by 1 base, the J end by 5 bases, with 11 bases between. CDR1 SEHNR and CDR2 FQNEAQ come from the germline V gene (reference sequence). The chain's CDR3 is CASSLEVQYYGYTF. CDR3 bases: TGTGCCAGCAGCTTAGAAGTGCAGTATTATGGCTACACCTTC.

The chain combines TRBV19 with TRBJ1-2, with TRBD1 matching 10 bases. The CDR3 has 13 amino acids. The V segment lost 9 bases and the J segment 4 bases; nucleotides outside the gene matches: 5. The germline V gene encodes CDR1 LNHDA and CDR2 SQIVND (reference sequence). For the CDR3, the DNA is TGTGCCAGCAGGGACAGGGGTTTCTATGGCTACACCTTC. It yields the protein CASRDRGFYGYTF.

Details on this clone: The sample contains more than one DNA sequence encoding this CDR3. This chain joins TRBV9 and TRBJ1-6; TRBD1 might be the D (6 bases). Trimming took 1 base from V and 4 from J, leaving 6 bases between them. Germline V gene lookup returns CDR1 SGDLS and CDR2 YYNGEE. This CDR3 spans 14 amino acids. The CDR3 DNA reads as TGTGCCAGCAGCGTAAGGGGGTATAATTCACCCCTCCACTTT. This codes for CASSVRGYNSPLHF.

The gene calls are TRBV28 and TRBJ2-5; possibly TRBD2 for D (5 bases). The germline V gene has CDR1 MDHEN and CDR2 SYDVKM. V shed 1 base and J shed 1 base, with 10 bases lying between them. This CDR3 is 15 amino acids long. CDR3: CASSLSASLQETQYF. Here the CDR3 DNA reads TGTGCCAGCAGTTTATCGGCTAGCCTCCAAGAGACCCAGTACTTC.

This clone was recorded a few times. V gene TRBV5-1 combines with J gene TRBJ2-7, with D possibly being TRBD2 (6 bases). This CDR3 spans 14 amino acids. V was pared by 0 bases and J by 4 bases, with 11 bases between. From germline, CDR1 is SGHRS and CDR2 YFSETQ. DNA of the CDR3: TGCGCCAGCAGCTTGGATACGGGGACTTACGAGCAGTACTTC. Translated, it gives CASSLDTGTYEQYF. The full variable domain, completed using reference TRBV5-1 and TRBJ2-7, is KAGVTQTPRYLIKTRGQQVTLSCSPISGHRSVSWYQQTPGQGLQFLFEYFSETQRNKGNFPGRFSGRQFSNSRSEMNVSTLELGDSALYLCASSLDTGTYEQYFGPGTRLTVT.

This clone was picked up a small number of times. The CDR3 DNA reads TGCAGCGCAGTGACAGGGCCCTATGGCTACACCTTC. Its translation: CSAVTGPYGYTF. The chain uses TRBV29-1 and TRBJ1-2, with 7 positions matching TRBD1. V lost 7 bases, J lost 4 bases, and 6 bases stayed unmatched. The CDR3 totals 12 residues. The V gene's germline CDR1 is SQVTM and CDR2 ANQGSEA.

For the CDR3, the DNA is TGTGCCAGCAGCAACCAACAGGGGGCGCGCGGCACTGAAGCTTTCTTT. It specifies CASSNQQGARGTEAFF. The V gene is TRBV9, the J gene TRBJ1-1, with 9 bases matching TRBD1. V trimming: 4 bases; J trimming: 4 bases; junction bases outside the gene matches: 11. Germline V CDR1 and CDR2: SGDLS, YYNGEE. The CDR3 is 16 residues long.

The gene calls are TRBV5-6 and TRBJ2-7, with 8 positions matching TRBD1. The germline V gene has CDR1 SGHDT and CDR2 YYEEEE. This CDR3 region has 16 residues. Germline trimming cut 4 bases from V and 2 bases from J; bases unmatched to any gene: 11. The CDR3 DNA sequence: TGTGCCAGCAGCGCGCTTCAGGGGGCCACAACCTACGAGCAGTACTTC. Its protein product is CASSALQGATTYEQYF.

The chain couples TRBV6-5 to TRBJ2-7; unclear D gene. The V end lost 0 bases, the J end lost 3 bases, and 12 bases lay between the germline ends. The V gene's germline CDR1 is MNHEY and CDR2 SVGAGI. The CDR3 extends over 15 amino acids. The CDR3 here is CASSYSGLRVYEQYF. In DNA form, the CDR3 reads TGTGCCAGCAGTTACTCGGGCCTACGAGTCTACGAGCAGTACTTC.

The chain uses TRBV29-1 and TRBJ1-2; 8 bases align to TRBD1. The trim removed 5 bases at V and 4 bases at J, leaving 6 bases unmatched. This CDR3 region has 13 residues. Germline CDR1 SQVTM, CDR2 ANQGSEA. The CDR3 region is CSVRGQGSYGYTF. DNA for the CDR3: TGCAGCGTTCGAGGACAGGGAAGCTATGGCTACACCTTC.

The CDR3 region has the DNA TGTGCCAGCAGTTCCCCCGGAGGTACGCAGTATTTT. Translated, it gives CASSSPGGTQYF. The chain uses TRBV28 and TRBJ2-3; tentatively, D is TRBD2 (5 bases). The V end was cut by 4 bases, the J end by 8 bases, with 10 bases between. The CDR3 has 12 residues. Germline CDR1 and CDR2: MDHEN and SYDVKM.